The present TCR beta chain was sequenced within a study of shared clonotypes between healthy human individuals. Study information: Ranging from 18 to 49 in age, donors were two women and a few men. Each donor's CD4 naive and CD4 memory cells filled three plates apiece, CD8 naive two, and CD8 memory one.

Turning to this clone: Antigen: not known.

The material for each subset, its genomic DNA, was split evenly across several immunoSEQ plates. TCRdb's copy holds only in-frame clones and misses some; the assay was immunoSEQ multiplex PCR. The data hold fewer than 700,000 clones, with about 95% observed a single time. The CDR3 spans 11 residues. Trimming took 3 bases from V and 9 from J, leaving 5 bases between them. Germline V gene sequence: CDR1 MNHNY, CDR2 SVGAGI (reference sequence). Study outcomes and limitations: Owing to a small donor count, the genetic and exposure-history diversity represented was limited.

Positively selected for CCR7, the CD45RO-negative cells used as naive CD8 cells excluded terminally differentiated effector memory CD45RA+ cells. The TCR comes from a woman aged 25 to 45 in good health. This sequence joins TRBV6-6 and TRBJ2-2; no firm D call. Sequencing was done on a sample of naive CD8+ T cells sorted from blood. This CDR3 reads CASSYGRELFF. The CDR3, as DNA: TGTGCCAGCAGTTATGGACGGGAGCTGTTTTTT.